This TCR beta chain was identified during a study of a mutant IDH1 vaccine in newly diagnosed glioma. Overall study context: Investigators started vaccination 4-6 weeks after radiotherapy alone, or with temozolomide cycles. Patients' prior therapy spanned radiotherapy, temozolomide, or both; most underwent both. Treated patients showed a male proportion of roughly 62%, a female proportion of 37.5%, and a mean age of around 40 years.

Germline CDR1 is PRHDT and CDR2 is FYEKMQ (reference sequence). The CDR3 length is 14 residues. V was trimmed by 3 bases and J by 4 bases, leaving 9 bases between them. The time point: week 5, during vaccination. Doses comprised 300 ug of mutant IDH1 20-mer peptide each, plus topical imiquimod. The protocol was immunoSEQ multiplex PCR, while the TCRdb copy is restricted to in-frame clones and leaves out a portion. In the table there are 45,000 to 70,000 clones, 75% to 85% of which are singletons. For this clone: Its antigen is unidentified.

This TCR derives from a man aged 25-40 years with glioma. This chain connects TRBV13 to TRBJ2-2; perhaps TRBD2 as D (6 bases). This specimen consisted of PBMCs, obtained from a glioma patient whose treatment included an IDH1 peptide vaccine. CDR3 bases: TGTGCCAGCAGCTTCGGACTACTCACCGGGGAGCTGTTTTTT. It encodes CASSFGLLTGELFF.